These 23 T cell receptor beta chains share one sample of origin, sequenced in a study of tumor and adjacent non-tumor tissue in lung cancer. RNA was extracted from bulk tissue without any cell sorting. The normal lung tissue was taken more than 3 cm from the tumor edge. A modified ARM-PCR protocol with three rounds of nested PCR amplified TCRbeta. TCRdb reanalysed the multiplex PCR reads using MiXCR and keeps one entry per CDR3 protein. The sample records 90,000 to 100,000 distinct CDR3 sequences, 80% being singletons. The sample was distant non-tumor lung tissue. These receptors came from a man in his sixties with small cell lung cancer.

On this clonotype itself: One end of the junction fails to match germline, which may point to a read error. This sequence joins TRBV11-2 and TRBJ1-6, with D maybe TRBD1 (6 bases). This CDR3 is built from 15 residues. The germline V gene has CDR1 SGHAT and CDR2 FQNNGV. CDR3 DNA: TGTGTCAGCAGCTTAGGAGGGGACAATAATTCACCCCTCTACTTT. It codes for CVSSLGGDNNSPLYF.

Turning to this clonotype: One end of the junction varies from germline; a read error may be responsible. The chain joins TRBV5-1 to TRBJ2-5; D possibly uses TRBD1 or TRBD2 (5 bases each). Looked up from germline, CDR1 is SGHRS and CDR2 is YFSETQ. The CDR3 runs to 14 residues. CDR3 coding DNA: TGCGCCAGCAGCAGGGACGGGCTCCAAGAGACCCAGTTTTTC. Translation: CASSRDGLQETQFF.

This chain links TRBV9 with TRBJ2-4; 9 bases match TRBD1. Germline values: CDR1 SGDLS, CDR2 YYNGEE. The V segment lost 5 bases and the J segment 2 bases; nucleotides outside the gene matches: 17. The CDR3 runs 19 residues. In DNA, the CDR3 is TGTGCCAGCAGTCCCTCGGCGGGGACAGGGCTTAGTTCCAAAAACATTCAGTACTTC. Translation gives CASSPSAGTGLSSKNIQYF.

Ten or more counts support this clonotype. The chain uses TRBV6-5 and TRBJ1-1, with 9 bases fitting TRBD1. V was clipped by 5 bases and J by 7 bases; unmatched bases: 11. CDR1 is MNHEY and CDR2 is SVGAGI in the germline V gene. This CDR3 contains 15 residues. Here the CDR3 reads CASSTLPDRGNEAFF. In DNA, the CDR3 is TGTGCCAGCAGTACACTACCGGACAGGGGCAATGAAGCTTTCTTT.

Points on this clonotype: This could be a read error, since a much larger clone is one nucleotide away. The rearrangement links TRBV30 to TRBJ1-3, with D uncertain. From germline, CDR1 is GTSNPN and CDR2 SVGIG (reference sequence). This CDR3 comprises 14 residues. The CDR3: CARGWPGSVNTIYF. CDR3 DNA: TGTGCCCGAGGGTGGCCGGGCTCTGTAAACACCATATATTTT.

On this clonotype itself: A read error may account for a junction end that differs from germline. The V call is TRBV5-6, the J call TRBJ1-1; possible D gene TRBD1, 6 bases. The CDR3 totals 20 residues. Germline values: CDR1 SGHDT, CDR2 YYEEEE. CDR3 region: CAGSLALGGGQGRLEAETFF. CDR3 nucleotides: TGTGCCGGCAGCTTGGCCCTTGGGGGCGGGCAAGGGCGACTTGAGGCTGAAACTTTCTTT.

With respect to this clonotype: Lacking the conserved final phenylalanine or tryptophan, this CDR3 likely reflects a read error. The CDR3 DNA sequence: TGCAGCGCCTGGATAGGGTGTGTCGAAAAACTGTTTCTT. Protein product: CSAWIGCVEKLFL. The rearrangement links TRBV29-1 to TRBJ1-4; D is unclear. The length of the CDR3 is 13 residues. Germline values: CDR1 SQVTM, CDR2 ANQGSEA. Deletions cut 7 bases from V and 8 bases from J, with 17 bases between.

This clonotype was found a few times. Mismatch with germline at one junction end may stem from a read error. This chain joins TRBV11-3 and TRBJ2-1; 15 nucleotides align to TRBD2. Germline V CDR1 and CDR2: SGHNT, YENEEA. The CDR3 runs to 17 residues. The CDR3 bases are TGTGCCAACAGCTCGGGACTAGCGGGAGGACCCTACAATGAGCAGTTCTTC. Encoded protein: CANSSGLAGGPYNEQFF.

On this clonotype itself: One end of the junction varies from germline; a read error may be responsible. The chain is built from TRBV4-1 and TRBJ2-2; D unresolved. Looked up from germline, CDR1 is MGHRA and CDR2 is YSYEKL. This CDR3 contains 16 residues. The CDR3 coding sequence is TGCGCCAGCGGCCCCCGATTGGGTACGAACGCCGGGGAGCTGTTTTTT. It codes for CASGPRLGTNAGELFF.

As to this clonotype: This could be a read error, since a much larger clone is one nucleotide away. This chain uses TRBV30 with TRBJ1-1; D is undetermined. There are 12 residues in the CDR3. Germline V gene sequence: CDR1 GTSNPN, CDR2 SVGIG (reference sequence). This CDR3 reads CTWSVDGAEAFF. The CDR3 DNA reads as TGTACCTGGAGTGTAGATGGCGCTGAAGCTTTCTTT.

A remark on this clonotype: This likely comes from a read error, as the CDR3 has no conserved phenylalanine or tryptophan at its end. Because the CDR3's place on the DNA is in doubt, the DNA is left out and the CDR3 is given as listed by TCRdb. The J gene is TRBJ1-2, the V gene TRBV6-1; the table's D call, TRBD1, was not checked against the DNA. The CDR3 adds up to 17 amino acids, both ends counted. The germline V gene has CDR1 MNHNS and CDR2 SASEGT. The chain's CDR3 is CASSGHTLTGALYGHTI.

J is TRBJ2-3 and V is TRBV4-2; perhaps TRBD2 as D (5 bases). Trimming stripped 2 bases from V and 5 bases from J, with 20 bases between. The CDR3 covers 17 residues. CDR1 is LGHNA and CDR2 is YNFKEQ in the germline V gene. CDR3 DNA sequence: TGTGCCAGCAGCCAACATCTAGCAGGAAGCCTAGTAGATACGCAGTATTTT. This translates into CASSQHLAGSLVDTQYF.

V gene TRBV6-2 or TRBV6-3 combines with J gene TRBJ2-7, with 8 bases matching TRBD2. This CDR3 is 15 amino acids long. Germline values: CDR1 MNHEY, CDR2 SVGEGT. V shed 5 bases and J 1 base; nucleotides not matched to a gene: 7. The CDR3 DNA reads as TGTGCCAGCAGTAATCTAGCGGGTACTTCCTACGAGCAGTACGTC. Protein sequence: CASSNLAGTSYEQYV.

As to this clonotype: Here the CDR3 omits its conserved ending phenylalanine or tryptophan, so a read error is the likely source. Because the CDR3's place on the DNA is in doubt, the DNA is left out and the CDR3 is given as listed by TCRdb. This chain joins TRBV11-2 and TRBJ2-1. Including both end residues, the CDR3 is 12 amino acids long. Germline lookup yields CDR1 SGHAT and CDR2 FQNNGV. The CDR3 spells CASSPLGSEEFY.

Notes on this clonotype: The junction differs from germline at one of its ends, possibly a read error. The V gene is TRBV6-5, the J gene TRBJ2-1; D is undetermined. Germline assignment: CDR1 MNHEY and CDR2 SVGAGI. The CDR3 sequence is 15 residues long. CDR3 residues: CACSYSGGVGNEQFF. The DNA for the CDR3 is TGTGCCTGCAGTTACTCTGGTGGAGTGGGTAATGAGCAGTTCTTT.

With regard to this clonotype: Since a much larger clone is just one base distant, this may be a read error. The genes are TRBV28 and TRBJ2-1, with TRBD2 as a possible D gene (6 bases). The CDR3 has 15 residues. Germline assignment: CDR1 MDHEN and CDR2 SYDVKM. This chain's CDR3 is CAGSLEGSSYNEQFF. The CDR3 nucleotides read TGTGCCGGCAGTTTGGAGGGTAGCTCCTACAATGAGCAGTTCTTC.

This clonotype was recorded a few times. This sequence joins TRBV9 and TRBJ2-2; D uncertain. Germline CDR1 and CDR2: SGDLS and YYNGEE. CDR3 length: 14 residues. Trimming pared 2 bases from V and 5 bases from J, leaving 10 bases between. CDR3 nucleotides: TGTGCCAGCAGCGTTCGCCAGGCAACCGGGGAGCTGTTTTTT. It codes for CASSVRQATGELFF.

Concerning this clonotype: A much larger clone differs from this one at a single base, so this may be a read error. The chain links TRBV7-8 to TRBJ2-7; 7 bases fit TRBD2. The CDR3 length is 11 residues. Germline CDR1 and CDR2: SGHVS and FQNEAQ. For the CDR3, the DNA is TGTGCCAGCTGCTTAGCGGGCGAGCAGTACTTC. Its protein is CASCLAGEQYF.

V gene TRBV29-1 combines with J gene TRBJ2-3, with D tentatively TRBD2 (5 bases). The V gene's germline CDR1 is SQVTM and CDR2 ANQGSEA. The CDR3 has 14 amino acids. The CDR3 here is CSYGKAGLTDMQYF. CDR3 coding DNA: TGCAGTTACGGAAAAGCAGGACTCACAGACATGCAGTATTTT.

This clonotype was observed many times. This chain joins TRBV20-1 and TRBJ2-1; 9 bases are a match to TRBD2. CDR3 length: 14 residues. V shed 6 bases and J 0 bases; nucleotides not matched to a gene: 3. Germline loops: CDR1 DFQATT, CDR2 SNEGSKA (reference sequence). CDR3 DNA: TGCAGTGCCATTAGCGGGGGCTCCTACAATGAGCAGTTCTTC. Residues: CSAISGGSYNEQFF.

A note on this clonotype: The junction departs from germline at one end; a sequencing error may be responsible. This chain connects TRBV5-4 to TRBJ2-2; D may be TRBD2 (5 bases). CDR3 size: 14 residues. CDR1 is SGHNT, CDR2 YYREEE, per germline (reference sequence). CDR3 loop: CASSPDFSSGELFF. CDR3 nucleotide sequence: TGTGCTAGCAGCCCGGACTTCAGTTCGGGGGAGCTGTTTTTT.

As to this clonotype: This may come from a read error, since a much larger clone is one base off. This chain connects TRBV30 to TRBJ1-2, with 8 bases lining up with TRBD1. The CDR3 runs to 14 residues. Germline V gives CDR1 GTSNPN, CDR2 SVGIG (reference sequence). DNA for the CDR3: TGTGCCCGGAGTCTGGGACAGGACAACTATGGCTACACCTTC. It translates to CARSLGQDNYGYTF.

About this clonotype: One end of the junction is discordant with germline, which a read error may explain. V and J are TRBV6-2 or TRBV6-3 and TRBJ2-2; D might be TRBD2 (5 bases). The germline CDR1 and CDR2 sequences are MNHEY and SVGEGT. CDR3 length equals 13 residues. CDR3 loop: CASNYFSAGELFF. The CDR3 region has the DNA TGTGCCAGCAATTACTTTTCAGCCGGGGAGCTGTTCTTT.